Following are 3 T cell receptor beta chains from one sample sequenced in a study of blood T cells in healthy people across ages. For the second PCR, which ran for about 6 to 11 cycles, a sample-barcoded 5' primer and a J-beta primer mix were used. TCRdb processed the 5' RACE reads anew with MiXCR; each CDR3 protein has one entry. The sample includes about 600,000 distinct CDR3 sequences, roughly 48% of them seen just once. Sequenced material: blood. The receptor source for this set is a man older than 75 in good health.

V and J are TRBV3-1 and TRBJ1-5, with a weak D call TRBD1 (5 bases). Germline V gives CDR1 LGHDT, CDR2 YNNKEL (reference sequence). This CDR3 has 13 residues. V lost 4 bases to trimming and J lost 6 bases, with 10 bases between them. The CDR3 loop is CASSPDGAQPQHF. CDR3 DNA: TGTGCCAGCAGCCCAGATGGGGCTCAGCCCCAGCATTTT.

V usage is TRBV28 and J usage is TRBJ2-1; TRBD2 matches at 7 bases. The DNA end favors TRBJ2-7, so the J call may be wrong. CDR1 MDHEN and CDR2 SYDVKM come from the germline V gene. The CDR3 contains 14 residues. CDR3 DNA: TGTGCCAGCAGACCCCCTAGCGGCTACAATGAGCAGTACTTC. It translates to CASRPPSGYNEQYF.

The CDR3 nucleotides are TGTGCCGGGAGCGTGGGGGGTGGCAATGAGCAGTTCTTC. This encodes CAGSVGGGNEQFF. The chain is built from TRBV2 and TRBJ2-1; TRBD2 is a possible D gene (6 bases). The V end was cut by 11 bases, the J end by 6 bases, with 17 bases between. The CDR3 is 13 residues long. CDR1 is SNHLY, CDR2 FYNNEI, per germline.